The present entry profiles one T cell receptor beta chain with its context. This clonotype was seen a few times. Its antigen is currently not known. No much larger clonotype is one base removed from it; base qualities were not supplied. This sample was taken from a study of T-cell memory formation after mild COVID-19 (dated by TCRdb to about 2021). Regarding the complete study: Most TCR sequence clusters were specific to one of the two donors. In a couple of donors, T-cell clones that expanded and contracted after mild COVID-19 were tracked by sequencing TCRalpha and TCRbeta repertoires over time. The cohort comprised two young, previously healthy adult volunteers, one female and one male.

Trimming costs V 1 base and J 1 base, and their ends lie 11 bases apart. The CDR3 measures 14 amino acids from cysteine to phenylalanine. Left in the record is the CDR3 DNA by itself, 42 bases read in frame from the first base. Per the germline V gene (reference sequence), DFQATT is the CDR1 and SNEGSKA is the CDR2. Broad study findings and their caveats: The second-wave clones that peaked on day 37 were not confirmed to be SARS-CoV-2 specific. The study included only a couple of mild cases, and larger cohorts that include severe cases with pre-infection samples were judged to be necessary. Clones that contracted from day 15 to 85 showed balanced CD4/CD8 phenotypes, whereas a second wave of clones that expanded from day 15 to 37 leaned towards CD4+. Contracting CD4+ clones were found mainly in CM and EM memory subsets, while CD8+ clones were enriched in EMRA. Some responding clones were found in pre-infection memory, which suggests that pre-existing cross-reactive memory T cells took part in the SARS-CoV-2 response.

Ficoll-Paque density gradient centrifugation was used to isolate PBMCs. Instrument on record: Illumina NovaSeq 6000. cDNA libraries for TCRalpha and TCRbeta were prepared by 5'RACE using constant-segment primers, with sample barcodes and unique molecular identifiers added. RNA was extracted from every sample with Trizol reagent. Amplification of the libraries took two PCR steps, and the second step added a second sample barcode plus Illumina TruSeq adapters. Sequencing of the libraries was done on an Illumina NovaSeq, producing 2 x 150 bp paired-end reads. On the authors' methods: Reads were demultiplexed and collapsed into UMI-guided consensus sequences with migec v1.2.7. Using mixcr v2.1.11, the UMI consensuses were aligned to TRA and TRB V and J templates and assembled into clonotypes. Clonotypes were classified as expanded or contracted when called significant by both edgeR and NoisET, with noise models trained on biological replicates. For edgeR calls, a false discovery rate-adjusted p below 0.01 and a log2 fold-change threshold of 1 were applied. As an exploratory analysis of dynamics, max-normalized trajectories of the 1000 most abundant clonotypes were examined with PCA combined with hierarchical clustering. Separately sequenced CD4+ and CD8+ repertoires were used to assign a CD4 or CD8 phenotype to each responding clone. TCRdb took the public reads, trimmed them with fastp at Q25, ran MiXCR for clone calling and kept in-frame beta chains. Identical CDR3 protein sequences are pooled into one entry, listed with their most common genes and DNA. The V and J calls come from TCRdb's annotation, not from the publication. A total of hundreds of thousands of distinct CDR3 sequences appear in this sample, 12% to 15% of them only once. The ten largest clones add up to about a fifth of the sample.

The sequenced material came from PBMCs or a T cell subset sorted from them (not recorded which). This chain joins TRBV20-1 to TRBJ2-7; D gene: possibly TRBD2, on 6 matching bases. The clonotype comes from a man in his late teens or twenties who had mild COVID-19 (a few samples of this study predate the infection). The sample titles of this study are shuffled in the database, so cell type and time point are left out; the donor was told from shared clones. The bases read TGCAGTGCTAGAGGGGGACTGTCGTCCTACGAGCAGTACTTC. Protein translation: CSARGGLSSYEQYF.